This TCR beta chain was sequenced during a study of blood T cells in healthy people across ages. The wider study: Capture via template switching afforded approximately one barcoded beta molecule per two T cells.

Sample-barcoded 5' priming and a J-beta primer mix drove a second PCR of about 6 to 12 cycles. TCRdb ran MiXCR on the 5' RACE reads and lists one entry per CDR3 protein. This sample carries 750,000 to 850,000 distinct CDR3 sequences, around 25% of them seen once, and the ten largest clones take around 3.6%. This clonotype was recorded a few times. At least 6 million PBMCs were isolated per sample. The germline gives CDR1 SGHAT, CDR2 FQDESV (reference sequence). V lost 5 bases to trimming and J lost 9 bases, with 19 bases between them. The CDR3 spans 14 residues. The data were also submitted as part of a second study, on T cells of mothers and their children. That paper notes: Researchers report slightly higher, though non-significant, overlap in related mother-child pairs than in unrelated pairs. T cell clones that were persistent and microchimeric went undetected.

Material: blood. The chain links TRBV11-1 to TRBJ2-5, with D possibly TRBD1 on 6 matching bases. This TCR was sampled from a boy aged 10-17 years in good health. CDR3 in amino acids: CASSLQGIETAQYF. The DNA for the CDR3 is TGTGCCAGCAGCCTACAGGGTATCGAGACGGCCCAGTACTTC.